The next 6 T cell receptor beta chains were all read from a single sample in a study of technical replicates of blood from a few donors. Repertoires were generated with immunoSEQ multiplex PCR, while TCRdb's copy carries only in-frame clones and drops some. The sample contains approximately 79,000 clones, approximately 96% of which appear only once. Sequences were obtained from T cells isolated from PBMCs. Receptors were obtained from a human donor in good health.

CDR3 region: CASKTSGSHEQYF. DNA of the CDR3: TGTGCCAGTAAGACTAGCGGGAGCCACGAGCAGTACTTC. This chain uses TRBV19 with TRBJ2-7; 12 positions match TRBD2. Trimming cost V 7 bases and J 5 bases; bases outside gene matches: 3. The CDR3 runs to 13 residues. Germline V gene sequence: CDR1 LNHDA, CDR2 SQIVND (reference sequence).

The CDR3: CASSQDRSGWYYGYTF. In DNA, the CDR3 is TGCGCCAGCAGCCAAGATAGGTCAGGGTGGTACTATGGCTACACCTTC. This chain joins TRBV4-1 and TRBJ1-2; a weak D match, TRBD1 (5 bases). The CDR3 length is 16 residues. Trimming cost V 0 bases and J 3 bases, with 14 bases left between them. CDR1 is MGHRA, CDR2 YSYEKL, per germline.

This chain links TRBV7-9 with TRBJ1-2, with a possible D match to TRBD1 (6 bases). V lost 1 base and J lost 0, with 6 bases in between. Germline values: CDR1 SEHNR, CDR2 FQNEAQ (reference sequence). This CDR3 is built from 14 residues. CDR3 DNA sequence: TGTGCCAGCAGCTTAGGGACAGCTAACTATGGCTACACCTTC. This gives the protein CASSLGTANYGYTF.

V usage is TRBV4-1 and J usage is TRBJ2-1; 8 bases fit TRBD1. The length of the CDR3 is 17 residues. V lost 4 bases to trimming and J lost 4 bases; unmatched junction nucleotides: 12. The germline V gene has CDR1 MGHRA and CDR2 YSYEKL. This CDR3 reads CASSLAVGTGIYNEQFF. The CDR3 DNA sequence: TGCGCCAGCAGCCTTGCCGTGGGGACAGGTATTTACAATGAGCAGTTCTTC.

This CDR3 reads CSVEGQSYEQYF. The DNA of the CDR3 is TGCAGCGTTGAAGGACAGTCCTACGAGCAGTACTTC. The V gene is TRBV29-1, the J gene TRBJ2-7, with D tentatively TRBD1 (5 bases). The germline V gene has CDR1 SQVTM and CDR2 ANQGSEA. This CDR3 contains 12 residues. Deletions cut 1 base from V and 1 base from J, with 5 bases between.

This clone was recorded once. The rearrangement joins TRBV2 to TRBJ2-1, with 12 bases aligning to TRBD2. The germline V gene encodes CDR1 SNHLY and CDR2 FYNNEI. This CDR3 region has 15 residues. Unmatched junction bases numbered 5, after V lost 6 bases and J lost 5 bases. The CDR3 DNA reads as TGTGCCAGCAGAGGACTAGCGGGGACGCACAATGAGCAGTTCTTC. Translated, it gives CASRGLAGTHNEQFF.